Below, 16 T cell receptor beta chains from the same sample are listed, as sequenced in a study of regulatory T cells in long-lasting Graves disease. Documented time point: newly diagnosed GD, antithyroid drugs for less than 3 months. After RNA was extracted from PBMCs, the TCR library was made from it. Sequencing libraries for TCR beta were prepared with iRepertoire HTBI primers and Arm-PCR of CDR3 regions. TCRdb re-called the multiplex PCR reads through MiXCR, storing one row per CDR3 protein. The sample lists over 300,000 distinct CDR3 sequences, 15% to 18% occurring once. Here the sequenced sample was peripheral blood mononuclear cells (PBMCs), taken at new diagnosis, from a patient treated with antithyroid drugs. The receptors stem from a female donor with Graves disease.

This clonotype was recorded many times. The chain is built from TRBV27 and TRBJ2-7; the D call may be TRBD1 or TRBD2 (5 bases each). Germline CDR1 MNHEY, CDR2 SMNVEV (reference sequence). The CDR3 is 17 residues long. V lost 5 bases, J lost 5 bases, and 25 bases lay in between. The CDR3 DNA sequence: TGTGCCAGCAGTCCAATCCTCCGGGACCGCTCCCTCCACGAGCAGTACTTC. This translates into CASSPILRDRSLHEQYF.

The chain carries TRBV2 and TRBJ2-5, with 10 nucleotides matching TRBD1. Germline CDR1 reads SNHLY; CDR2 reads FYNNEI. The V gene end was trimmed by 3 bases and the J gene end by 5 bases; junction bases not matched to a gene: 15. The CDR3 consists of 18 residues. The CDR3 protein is CASSEVRGFGTGVETQYF. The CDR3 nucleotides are TGTGCCAGCAGTGAGGTTCGTGGCTTCGGGACAGGGGTTGAGACCCAGTACTTC.

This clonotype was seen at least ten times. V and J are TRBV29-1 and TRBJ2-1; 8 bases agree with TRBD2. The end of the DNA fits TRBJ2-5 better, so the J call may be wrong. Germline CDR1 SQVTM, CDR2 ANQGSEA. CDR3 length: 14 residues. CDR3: CSVEDPGGSETQYF. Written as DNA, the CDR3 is TGCAGCGTTGAAGATCCGGGAGGGTCAGAGACCCAGTACTTC.

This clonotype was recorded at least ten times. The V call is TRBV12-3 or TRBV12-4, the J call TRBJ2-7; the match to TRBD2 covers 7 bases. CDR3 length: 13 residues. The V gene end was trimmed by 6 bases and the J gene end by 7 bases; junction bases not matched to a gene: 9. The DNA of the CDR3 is TGTGCCAGCAGCTTCGCGGGAGTAAGTGAGCAGTACTTC. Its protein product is CASSFAGVSEQYF.

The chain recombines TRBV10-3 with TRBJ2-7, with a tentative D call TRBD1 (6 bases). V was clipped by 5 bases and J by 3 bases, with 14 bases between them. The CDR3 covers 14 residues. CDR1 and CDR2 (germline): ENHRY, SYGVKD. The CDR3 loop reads CAISLGQSGYEQYF. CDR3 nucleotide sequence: TGTGCCATCAGTCTTGGACAGAGCGGCTACGAGCAGTACTTC.

The CDR3 DNA sequence: TGCAGTGCCCAGGGAACCCAGGGGCCCGAATCGCAATCACTGCCCCAGCATTTT. Its translation is CSAQGTQGPESQSLPQHF. The rearrangement uses TRBV20-1 and TRBJ1-5; weak D call: TRBD1 (6 bases). CDR1 is DFQATT, CDR2 SNEGSKA, per germline (reference sequence). The V and J ends lost 6 bases and 9 bases respectively, with 33 bases between them. CDR3 length: 18 residues.

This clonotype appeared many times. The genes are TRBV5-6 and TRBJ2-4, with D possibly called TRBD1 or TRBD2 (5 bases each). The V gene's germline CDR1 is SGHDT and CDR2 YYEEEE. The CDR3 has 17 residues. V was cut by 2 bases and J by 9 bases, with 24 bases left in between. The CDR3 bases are TGTGCCAGCAGCTTCCTTATGAGGGGCGGCCTTGGGGCCATTCAGTACTTC. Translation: CASSFLMRGGLGAIQYF.

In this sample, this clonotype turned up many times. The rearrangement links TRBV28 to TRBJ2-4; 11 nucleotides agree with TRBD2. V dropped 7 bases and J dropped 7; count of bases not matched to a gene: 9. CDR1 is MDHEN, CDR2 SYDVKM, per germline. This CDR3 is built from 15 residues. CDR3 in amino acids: CASTPGLAAGNIQYF. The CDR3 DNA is TGTGCCAGCACCCCGGGACTAGCGGCGGGGAACATTCAGTACTTC. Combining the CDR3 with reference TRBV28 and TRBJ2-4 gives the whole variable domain DVKVTQSSRYLVKRTGEKVFLECVQDMDHENMFWYRQDPGLGLRLIYFSYDVKMKEKGDIPEGYSVSREKKERFSLILESASTNQTSMYLCASTPGLAAGNIQYFGAGTRLSVL.

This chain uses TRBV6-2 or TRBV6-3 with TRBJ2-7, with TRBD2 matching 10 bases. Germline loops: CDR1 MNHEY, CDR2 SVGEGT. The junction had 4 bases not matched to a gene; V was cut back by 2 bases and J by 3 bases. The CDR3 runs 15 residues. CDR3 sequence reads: CASSYPGTSDYEQYF. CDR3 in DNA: TGTGCCAGCAGTTACCCCGGGACTAGCGACTACGAGCAGTACTTC.

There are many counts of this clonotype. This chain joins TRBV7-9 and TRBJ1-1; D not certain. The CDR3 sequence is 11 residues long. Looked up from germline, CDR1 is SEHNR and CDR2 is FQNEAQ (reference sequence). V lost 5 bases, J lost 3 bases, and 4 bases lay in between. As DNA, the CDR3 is TGTGCCAGCAGCAAAGACACTGAAGCTTTCTTT. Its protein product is CASSKDTEAFF.

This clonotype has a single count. The CDR3: CASSPWGHNTAANEKLFF. CDR3 nucleotides: TGTGCCAGCTCACCATGGGGACACAATACTGCGGCTAATGAAAAACTGTTTTTT. The chain combines TRBV18 with TRBJ1-4, with TRBD1 as a possible D gene (6 bases). Trimming stripped 2 bases from V and 3 bases from J, with 19 bases between. Looked up from germline, CDR1 is KGHSH and CDR2 is LQKENI. The CDR3 is made up of 18 amino acids.

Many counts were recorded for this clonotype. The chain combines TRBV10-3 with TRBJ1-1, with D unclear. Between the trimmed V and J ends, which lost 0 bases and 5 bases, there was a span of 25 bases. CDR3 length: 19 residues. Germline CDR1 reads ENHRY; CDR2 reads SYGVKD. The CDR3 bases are TGTGCCATCAGTGAGTCCCCAGGATATGATTTTGGTGCGGATACTGAAGCTTTCTTT. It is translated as CAISESPGYDFGADTEAFF.

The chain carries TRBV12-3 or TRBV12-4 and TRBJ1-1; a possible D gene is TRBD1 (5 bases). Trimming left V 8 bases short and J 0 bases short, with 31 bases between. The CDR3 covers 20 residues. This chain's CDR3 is CASSPSDFTRGVPLNTEAFF. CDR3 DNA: TGTGCCAGCTCACCATCTGACTTCACCCGGGGGGTGCCTTTGAACACTGAAGCTTTCTTT.

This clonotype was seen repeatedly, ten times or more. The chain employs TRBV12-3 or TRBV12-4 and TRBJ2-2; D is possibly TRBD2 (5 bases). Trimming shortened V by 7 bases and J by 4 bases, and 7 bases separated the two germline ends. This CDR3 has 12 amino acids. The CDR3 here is CASMGSTGELFF. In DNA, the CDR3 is TGTGCCAGCATGGGGAGCACCGGGGAGCTGTTTTTT.

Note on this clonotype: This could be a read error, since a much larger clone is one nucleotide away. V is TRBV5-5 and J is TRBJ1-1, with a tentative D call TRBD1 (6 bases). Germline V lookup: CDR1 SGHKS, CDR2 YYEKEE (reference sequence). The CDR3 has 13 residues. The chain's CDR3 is CVSTPTGNTEAFF. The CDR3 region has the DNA TGTGTCAGCACCCCGACAGGGAACACTGAAGCTTTCTTT.

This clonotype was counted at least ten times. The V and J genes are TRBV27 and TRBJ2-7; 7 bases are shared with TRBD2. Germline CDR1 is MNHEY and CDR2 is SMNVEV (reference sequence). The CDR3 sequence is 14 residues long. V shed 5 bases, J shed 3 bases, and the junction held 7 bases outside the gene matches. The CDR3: CASSLPGTNYEQYF. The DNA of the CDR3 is TGTGCCAGCAGTCTCCCCGGGACTAACTACGAGCAGTACTTC.